This T cell receptor (beta chain) was retrieved from a study of T cells in tumors and immune-related adverse events. The repertoire was sequenced with immunoSEQ multiplex PCR; TCRdb's copy has only in-frame clones and lacks some. This sample has 20,000 to 25,000 clones; 85% to 95% occur once, and the top ten carry about 1.5%. This CDR3 is 16 amino acids long. The sequencing here drew on lymph node tissue, taken from a patient treated with anti-PD-1 therapy. The chain employs TRBV12-1 and TRBJ2-7; the DNA was not compared with TRBD1, the D call given in the table. TRBV12-1 is reported as a pseudogene. The sequence was obtained from a female donor with metastatic renal cell carcinoma. The CDR3 nucleotides read TGTGCCAGCAGCCCGTGCAGGACAGGGGCCTCCTACGAGCAGTACTTC. It yields the protein CASSPCRTGASYEQYF.